This T cell receptor (beta chain) was observed in a study of OX40 agonist ivuxolimab in advanced cancers. The table came from immunoSEQ multiplex PCR; TCRdb's copy has only in-frame clones and leaves some out. The table shows about 26,000 clones, with roughly 80% occurring only once. Losses at the gene ends were 3 bases for V and 2 bases for J; bases not matched to a gene: 2. Looked up from germline, CDR1 is SGHNT and CDR2 is YYREEE (reference sequence). The CDR3 is made up of 14 amino acids. Details on this clone: Its cognate antigen is unknown.

Patients were ruled out by autoimmune disease history or systemic immunosuppression. Researchers took blood at baseline, on cycle 4 day 1, and on cycle 7 day 1. Study-wide findings and caveats: The specificity for antigen of the expanded peripheral T cells was not determined. Some nonresponders additionally presented with little normalized T-cell clonal expansion.

The sequences come from CD4+ or CD8+ T cells sorted from blood, collected in a trial of the OX40 agonist ivuxolimab. The clonotype originates from an adult with an advanced solid tumor such as melanoma, head and neck, liver or kidney cancer. The chain carries TRBV5-4 and TRBJ2-5; 9 nucleotides agree with TRBD2. The CDR3 nucleotides read TGTGCCAGCAGCTCGGGACTAGCACAAGAGACCCAGTACTTC. Translating gives CASSSGLAQETQYF.